The source of this TCR beta chain is a study of T cells in Graves' hyperthyroidism and ophthalmopathy. Study outcomes and limitations: Researchers found most expanded thyroid clonotypes above 0.001 in blood as well. It was a median approximately 6.9 months before onset that the model predicted ophthalmopathy.

Many counts were recorded for this clonotype. Antigen specificity is unknown. At one of its ends the junction is not consistent with the germline gene, which may arise from a read error. Amplification yielded TCR beta CDR3 regions, with RNA transcripts as the source. The TCR CDR3 first-round RT-PCR relied on the HTBI primer set. TCRdb itself ran the multiplex PCR reads through MiXCR, one entry per CDR3 protein. Of hundreds of thousands of distinct CDR3 sequences in the sample, 14% are singletons; the top ten hold under 7%. This CDR3 contains 17 residues. CDR1 and CDR2 from the germline V gene are SGHAT and FQNNGV. Orbital computed tomography, thyroid ultrasound, serum thyroxine and TRAb, and clinical symptoms together informed the diagnoses. The blood specimen was taken at initial hyperthyroidism diagnosis, before any ophthalmopathy symptoms.

Sample: blood. The chain has TRBV11-2 and TRBJ1-2; 9 bases fit TRBD1. The TCR comes from a woman aged 25 to 39 with Graves' hyperthyroidism that later progressed to Graves' ophthalmopathy. The CDR3 DNA is TGTGCCAGCAGCTTAGGGTTCCCGGGACAGGGTCTCTATGCCTACACCTTC. Its translation is CASSLGFPGQGLYAYTF. Combining the CDR3 with reference TRBV11-2 and TRBJ1-2 gives the whole variable domain EAGVAQSPRYKIIEKRQSVAFWCNPISGHATLYWYQQILGQGPKLLIQFQNNGVVDDSQLPKDRFSAERLKGVDSTLKIQPAKLEDSAVYLCASSLGFPGQGLYAYTFGSGTRLTVV.